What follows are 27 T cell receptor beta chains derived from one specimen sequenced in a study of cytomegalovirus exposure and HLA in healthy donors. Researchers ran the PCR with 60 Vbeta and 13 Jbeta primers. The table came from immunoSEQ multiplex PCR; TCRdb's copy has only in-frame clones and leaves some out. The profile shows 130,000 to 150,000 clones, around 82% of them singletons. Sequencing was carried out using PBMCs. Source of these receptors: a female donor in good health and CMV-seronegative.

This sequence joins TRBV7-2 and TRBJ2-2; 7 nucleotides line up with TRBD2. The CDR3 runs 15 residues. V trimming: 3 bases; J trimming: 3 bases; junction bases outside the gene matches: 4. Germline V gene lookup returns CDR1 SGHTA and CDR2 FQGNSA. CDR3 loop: CASSFGTMHTGELFF. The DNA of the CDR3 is TGTGCCAGCAGCTTCGGGACTATGCACACCGGGGAGCTGTTTTTT.

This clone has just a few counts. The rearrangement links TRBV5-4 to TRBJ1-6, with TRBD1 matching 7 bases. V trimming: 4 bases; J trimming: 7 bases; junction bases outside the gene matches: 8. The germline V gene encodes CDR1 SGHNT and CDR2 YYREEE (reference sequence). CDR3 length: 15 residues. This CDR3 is CASSRDSSGNSPLHF. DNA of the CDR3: TGTGCCAGCAGCAGGGACAGCTCAGGGAATTCACCCCTCCACTTT.

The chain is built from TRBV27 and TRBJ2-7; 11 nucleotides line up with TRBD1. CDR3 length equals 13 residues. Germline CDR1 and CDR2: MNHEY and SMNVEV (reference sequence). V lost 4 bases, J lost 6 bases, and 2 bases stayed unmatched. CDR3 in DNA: TGTGCCAGCAGTTGGGGGACAGGGGGCGAGCAGTACTTC. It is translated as CASSWGTGGEQYF.

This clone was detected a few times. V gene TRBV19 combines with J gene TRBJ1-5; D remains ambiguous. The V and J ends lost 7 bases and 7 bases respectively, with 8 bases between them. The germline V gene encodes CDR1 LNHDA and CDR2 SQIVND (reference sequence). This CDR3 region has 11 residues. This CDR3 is CASTIGQPQHF. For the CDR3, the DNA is TGTGCCAGTACAATCGGGCAGCCCCAGCATTTT.

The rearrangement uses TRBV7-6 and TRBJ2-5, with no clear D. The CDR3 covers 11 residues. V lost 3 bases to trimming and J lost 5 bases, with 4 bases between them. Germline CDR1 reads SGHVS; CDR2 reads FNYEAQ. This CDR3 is CASSFGETQYF. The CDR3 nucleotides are TGTGCCAGCAGCTTCGGTGAGACCCAGTACTTC.

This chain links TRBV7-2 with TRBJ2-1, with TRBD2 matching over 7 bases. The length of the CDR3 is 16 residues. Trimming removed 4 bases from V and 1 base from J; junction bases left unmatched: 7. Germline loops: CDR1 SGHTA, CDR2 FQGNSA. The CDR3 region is CASSSRLAGSYNEQFF. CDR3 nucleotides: TGTGCCAGCAGCTCCAGACTAGCAGGGTCCTACAATGAGCAGTTCTTC.

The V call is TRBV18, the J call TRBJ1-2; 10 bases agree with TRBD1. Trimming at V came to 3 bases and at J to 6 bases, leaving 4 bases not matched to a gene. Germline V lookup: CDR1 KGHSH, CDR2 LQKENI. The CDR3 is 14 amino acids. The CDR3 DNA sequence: TGTGCCAGCTCACCGACAGGGGGCCATGATGGCTACACCTTC. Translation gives CASSPTGGHDGYTF.

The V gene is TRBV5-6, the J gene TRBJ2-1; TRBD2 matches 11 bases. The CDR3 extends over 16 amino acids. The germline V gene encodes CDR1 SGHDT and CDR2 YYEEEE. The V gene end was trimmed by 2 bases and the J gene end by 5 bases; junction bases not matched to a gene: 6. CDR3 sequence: CASSFTTSGMHNEQFF. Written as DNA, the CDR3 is TGTGCCAGCAGCTTTACGACTAGCGGGATGCACAATGAGCAGTTCTTC.

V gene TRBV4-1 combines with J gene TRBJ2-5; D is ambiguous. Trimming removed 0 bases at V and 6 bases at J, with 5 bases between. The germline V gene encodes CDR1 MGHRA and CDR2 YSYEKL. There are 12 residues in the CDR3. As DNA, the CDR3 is TGCGCCAGCAGCCAAGATGGCAAGACCCAGTACTTC. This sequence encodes CASSQDGKTQYF.

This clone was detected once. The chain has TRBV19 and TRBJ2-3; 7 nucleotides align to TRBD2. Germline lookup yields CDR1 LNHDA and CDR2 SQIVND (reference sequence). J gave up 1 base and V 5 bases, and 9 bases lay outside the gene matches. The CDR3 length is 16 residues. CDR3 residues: CASSLGGGRRTDTQYF. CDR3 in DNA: TGTGCCAGTAGTCTCGGCGGCGGGAGACGCACAGATACGCAGTATTTT.

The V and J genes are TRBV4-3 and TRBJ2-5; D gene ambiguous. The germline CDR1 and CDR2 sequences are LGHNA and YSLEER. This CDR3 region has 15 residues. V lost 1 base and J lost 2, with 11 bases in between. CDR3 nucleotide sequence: TGCGCCAGCAGCCAAGGCACCTACAGACAAGAGACCCAGTACTTC. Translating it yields CASSQGTYRQETQYF.

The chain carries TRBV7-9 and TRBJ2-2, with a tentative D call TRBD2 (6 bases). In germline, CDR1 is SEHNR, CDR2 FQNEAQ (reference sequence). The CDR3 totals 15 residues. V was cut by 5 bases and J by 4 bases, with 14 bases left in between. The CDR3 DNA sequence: TGTGCCAGCAGCCCCCGTGGAGGGAGCACCGGGGAGCTGTTTTTT. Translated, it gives CASSPRGGSTGELFF.

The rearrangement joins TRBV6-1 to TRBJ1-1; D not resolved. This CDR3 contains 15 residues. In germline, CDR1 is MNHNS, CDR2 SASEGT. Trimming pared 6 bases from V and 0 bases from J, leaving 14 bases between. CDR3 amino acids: CASSPQPGVNTEAFF. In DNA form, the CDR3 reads TGTGCCAGCAGCCCCCAACCCGGGGTGAACACTGAAGCTTTCTTT.

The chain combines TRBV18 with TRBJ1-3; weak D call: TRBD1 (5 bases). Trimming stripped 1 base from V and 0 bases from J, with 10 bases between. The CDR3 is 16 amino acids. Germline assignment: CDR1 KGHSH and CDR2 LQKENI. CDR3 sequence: CASSPLQALSGNTIYF. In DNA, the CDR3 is TGTGCCAGCTCACCACTACAGGCGCTCTCTGGAAACACCATATATTTT. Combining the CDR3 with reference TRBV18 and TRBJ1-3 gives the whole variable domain NAGVMQNPRHLVRRRGQEARLRCSPMKGHSHVYWYRQLPEEGLKFMVYLQKENIIDESGMPKERFSAEFPKEGPSILRIQQVVRGDSAAYFCASSPLQALSGNTIYFGEGSWLTVV.

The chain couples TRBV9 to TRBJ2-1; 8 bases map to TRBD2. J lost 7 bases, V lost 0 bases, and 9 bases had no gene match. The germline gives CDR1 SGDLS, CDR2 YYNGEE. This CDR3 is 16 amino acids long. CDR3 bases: TGTGCCAGCAGCGTAGGTCCGGGAGGGTTAGTAAATGAGCAGTTCTTC. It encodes CASSVGPGGLVNEQFF.

CDR3: CASSLVGLGNTIYF. The CDR3 bases are TGTGCCAGCAGCTTGGTGGGACTTGGAAACACCATATATTTT. The chain combines TRBV5-6 with TRBJ1-3; D is possibly TRBD1 (5 bases). The ends were cut back, 0 bases at V and 3 bases at J, with 7 bases in the middle. CDR1 SGHDT and CDR2 YYEEEE come from the germline V gene. The CDR3 is 14 residues long.

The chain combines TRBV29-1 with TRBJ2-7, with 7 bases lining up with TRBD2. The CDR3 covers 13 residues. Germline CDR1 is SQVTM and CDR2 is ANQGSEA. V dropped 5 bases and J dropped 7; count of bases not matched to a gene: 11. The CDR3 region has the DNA TGCAGCGTTCTTTGGGACCTGCGGGGGGAGCAGTACTTC. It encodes CSVLWDLRGEQYF.

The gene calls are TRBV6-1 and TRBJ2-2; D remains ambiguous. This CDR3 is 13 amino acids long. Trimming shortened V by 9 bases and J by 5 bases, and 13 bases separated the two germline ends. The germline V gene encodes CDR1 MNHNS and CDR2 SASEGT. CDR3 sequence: CASRSSETGELFF. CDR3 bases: TGTGCCAGTCGATCCTCAGAAACCGGGGAGCTGTTTTTT.

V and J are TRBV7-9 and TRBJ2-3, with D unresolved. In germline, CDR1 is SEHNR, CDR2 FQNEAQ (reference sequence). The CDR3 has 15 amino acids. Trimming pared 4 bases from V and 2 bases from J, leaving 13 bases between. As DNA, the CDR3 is TGTGCCAGCAGCTACAGCCCCATGTTCACAGATACGCAGTATTTT. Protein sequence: CASSYSPMFTDTQYF. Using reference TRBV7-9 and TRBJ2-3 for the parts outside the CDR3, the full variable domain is DTGVSQNPRHKITKRGQNVTFRCDPISEHNRLYWYRQTLGQGPEFLTYFQNEAQLEKSRLLSDRFSAERPKGSFSTLEIQRTEQGDSAMYLCASSYSPMFTDTQYFGPGTRLTVL.

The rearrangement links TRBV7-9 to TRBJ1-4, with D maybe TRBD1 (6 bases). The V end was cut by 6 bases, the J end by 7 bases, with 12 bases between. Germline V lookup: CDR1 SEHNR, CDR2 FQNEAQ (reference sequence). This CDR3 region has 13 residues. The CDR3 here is CASRDRGGEKLFF. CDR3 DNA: TGTGCCAGCAGGGACAGAGGGGGTGAAAAACTGTTTTTT.

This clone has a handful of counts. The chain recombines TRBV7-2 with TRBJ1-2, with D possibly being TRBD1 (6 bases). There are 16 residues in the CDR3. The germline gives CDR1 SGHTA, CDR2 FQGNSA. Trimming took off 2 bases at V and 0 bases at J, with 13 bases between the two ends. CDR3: CASSLYGGHSNYGYTF. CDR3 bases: TGTGCCAGCAGCTTATATGGGGGCCACTCTAACTATGGCTACACCTTC.

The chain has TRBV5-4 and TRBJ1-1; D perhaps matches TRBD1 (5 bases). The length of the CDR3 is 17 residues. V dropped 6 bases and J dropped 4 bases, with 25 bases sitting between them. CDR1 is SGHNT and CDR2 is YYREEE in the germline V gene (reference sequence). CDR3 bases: TGTGCCAGCAAGAGAAAGGACGGAAGGGGTTTGGTCACTGAAGCTTTCTTT. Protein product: CASKRKDGRGLVTEAFF.

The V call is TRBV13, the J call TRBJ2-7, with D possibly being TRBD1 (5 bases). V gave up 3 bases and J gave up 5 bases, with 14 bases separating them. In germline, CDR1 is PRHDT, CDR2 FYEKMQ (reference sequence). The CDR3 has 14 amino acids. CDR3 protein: CASSFSRGTDEQYF. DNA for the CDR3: TGTGCCAGCAGCTTTTCAAGGGGAACGGACGAGCAGTACTTC.

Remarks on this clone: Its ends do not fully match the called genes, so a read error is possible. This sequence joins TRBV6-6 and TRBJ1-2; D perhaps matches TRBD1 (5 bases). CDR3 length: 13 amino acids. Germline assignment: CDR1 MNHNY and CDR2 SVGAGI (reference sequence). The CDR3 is CASSLDKNYGYPF. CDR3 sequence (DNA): TGTGCCAGCAGCCTGGACAAAAACTATGGCTACCCCTTC.

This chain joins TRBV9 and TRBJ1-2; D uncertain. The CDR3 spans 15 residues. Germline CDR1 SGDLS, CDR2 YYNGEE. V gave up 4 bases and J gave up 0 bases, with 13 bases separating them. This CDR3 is CASSPGSRANYGYTF. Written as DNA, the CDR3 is TGTGCCAGCAGCCCCGGGTCGAGAGCTAACTATGGCTACACCTTC.

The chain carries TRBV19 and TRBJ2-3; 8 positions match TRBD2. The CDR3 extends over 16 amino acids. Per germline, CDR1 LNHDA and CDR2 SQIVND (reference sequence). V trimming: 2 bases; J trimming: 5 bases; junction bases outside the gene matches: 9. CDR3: CASSIIGAGVGDTQYF. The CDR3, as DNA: TGTGCCAGTAGTATAATTGGAGCGGGAGTTGGAGATACGCAGTATTTT.

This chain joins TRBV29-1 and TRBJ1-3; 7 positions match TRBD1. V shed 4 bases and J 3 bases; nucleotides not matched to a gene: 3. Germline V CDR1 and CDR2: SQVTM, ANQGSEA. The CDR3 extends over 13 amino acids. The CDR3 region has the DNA TGCAGCGTTGGCGGACAGGTTGGAAACACCATATATTTT. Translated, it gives CSVGGQVGNTIYF.